This TCR beta chain was retrieved from a study of metastatic and nonmetastatic thyroid tumors (dated by TCRdb to 2020 to 2021). For the study in its entirety: For patients with malignant and with benign thyroid disease, the researchers compared repertoires between peripheral blood samples and tumor or nodule tissue samples. General conclusions and limits of the study: In both blood and tumor samples, malignant tumors were reported to have significantly higher TCR beta diversity than benign nodules.

V is pruned by 6 bases and J by 1 base, leaving 7 bases of the junction without a gene match. Inclusive of the bounding cysteine and phenylalanine, the CDR3 is 14 residues long. Only the CDR3 region is kept as DNA, spanning 42 bases read in frame from base 1. The CDR1 and CDR2 encoded by the germline V gene (reference sequence) are DFQATT and SNEGSKA. Library prep was done by PCR. For sequencing, an Illumina HiSeq 4000 was employed. High-throughput sequencing was used to profile the TCR beta-chain CDR3 region of each patient. The study's own analysis went as follows. Drawing on CDR3 differences between clinicopathological groups, the researchers built a classifier meant to tell apart patients with distant-metastatic papillary thyroid cancer. Repertoire diversity was assessed with the Shannon index, and tumor-blood repertoire similarity with the Morisita-Horn index. The public reads were reanalyzed by TCRdb: fastp trimming at Q25, MiXCR alignment, in-frame beta chains only. The V and J calls and clone size are TCRdb's, not the authors'. The sample table records fewer than 20,000 clones; approximately 35% of these occur just once. The ten largest make up more than 8% of the sample.

No treatment had been received by any patient before thyroid surgery. The study retrospectively analysed patient clinical samples collected from the early 2010s to the late 2010s using T-cell receptor beta sequencing. Details on this clone: Its cognate antigen has yet to be identified. Qualities for individual bases were not recorded, and no much larger clone is one base off.

The sequence links TRBV20-1 to TRBJ2-7; the junction holds 9 bases that match TRBD2. Sample: tumor tissue. The source is a male donor with papillary thyroid cancer or a benign thyroid nodule (not recorded which). Some clones in this sample may be carry-over from other donors' samples. The CDR3 is CSAWGREGSYEQYF. The nucleotides are TGCAGTGCGTGGGGGCGGGAGGGGTCCTACGAGCAGTACTTC.